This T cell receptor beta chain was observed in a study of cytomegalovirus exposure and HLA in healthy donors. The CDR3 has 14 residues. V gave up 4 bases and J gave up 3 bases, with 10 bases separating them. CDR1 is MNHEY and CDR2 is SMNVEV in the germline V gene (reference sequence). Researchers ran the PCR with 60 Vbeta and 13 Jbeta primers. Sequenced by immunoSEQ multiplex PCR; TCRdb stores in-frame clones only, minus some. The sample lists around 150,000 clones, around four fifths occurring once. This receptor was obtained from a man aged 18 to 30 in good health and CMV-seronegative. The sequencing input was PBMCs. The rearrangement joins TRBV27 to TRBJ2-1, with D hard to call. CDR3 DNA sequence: TGTGCCAGCAGTTCGGAGCTGGGCTACAATGAGCAGTTCTTC. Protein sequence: CASSSELGYNEQFF.